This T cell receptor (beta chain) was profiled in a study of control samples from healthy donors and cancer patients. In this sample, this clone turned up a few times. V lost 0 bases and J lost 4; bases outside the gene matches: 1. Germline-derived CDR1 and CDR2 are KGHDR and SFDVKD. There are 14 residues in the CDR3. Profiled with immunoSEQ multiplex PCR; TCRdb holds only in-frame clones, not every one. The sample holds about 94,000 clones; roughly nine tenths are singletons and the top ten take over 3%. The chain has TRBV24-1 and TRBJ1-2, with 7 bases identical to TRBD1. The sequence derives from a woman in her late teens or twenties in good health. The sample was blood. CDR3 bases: TGTGCCACCAGTGATTTGAACAGGGGCTATGGCTACACCTTC. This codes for CATSDLNRGYGYTF.